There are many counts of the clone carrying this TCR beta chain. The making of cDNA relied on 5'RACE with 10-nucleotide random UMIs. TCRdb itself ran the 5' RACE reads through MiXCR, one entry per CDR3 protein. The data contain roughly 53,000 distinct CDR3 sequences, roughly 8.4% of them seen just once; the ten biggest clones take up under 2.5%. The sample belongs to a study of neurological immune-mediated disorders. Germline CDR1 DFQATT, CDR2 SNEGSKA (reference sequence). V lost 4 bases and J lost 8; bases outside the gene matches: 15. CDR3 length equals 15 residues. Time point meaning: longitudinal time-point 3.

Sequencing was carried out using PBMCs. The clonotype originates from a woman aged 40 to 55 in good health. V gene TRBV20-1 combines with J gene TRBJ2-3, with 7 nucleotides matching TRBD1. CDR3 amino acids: CSATRERGQLGTQYF. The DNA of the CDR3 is TGCAGTGCTACCCGAGAGAGGGGGCAGTTGGGTACGCAGTATTTT.